This entry features one TCR beta chain sequence. This specimen comes from a study of blood T cells in healthy people across ages. V gave up 2 bases and J gave up 6 bases; unmatched junction bases: 6. CDR3 length: 16 residues. With a J-beta primer mix and a sample-barcoded 5' primer, a second PCR ran about 7 to 12 cycles. Each CDR3 protein is one row after TCRdb ran MiXCR on the 5' RACE reads. The profile shows around 1,700,000 distinct CDR3 sequences, about 28% of them singletons. This chain uses TRBV12-3 or TRBV12-4 with TRBJ2-5; TRBD2 agrees at 13 bases. The sequence was obtained from a woman aged 25 to 39 in good health. Sample: blood. The CDR3 DNA reads TGTGCCAGCAGTTTAAGGACTAGCGGGAGACTAAAGACCCAGTACTTC. It codes for CASSLRTSGRLKTQYF.